These 18 T cell receptor beta chains were all obtained from the same sample, sequenced in a study of Ad26.COV2.S vaccination and SARS-CoV-2 variants. Treatment reported: around 19 received Ad26.COV2.S at low or high dose, single or two shots; 5 received placebo; per-sample allocation not given. The samples date from day 63 after the first vaccine or placebo injection. The method was immunoSEQ multiplex PCR; TCRdb's version includes in-frame clones alone and lacks a portion of them. Of a few hundred thousand clones in the sample, 90% were seen once. The sample in question was peripheral blood, obtained in a trial of Ad26.COV2.S vaccine versus placebo. Source of these receptors: a person between 18 and 60 years old who received the Ad26.COV2.S COVID-19 vaccine or a placebo.

V and J are TRBV25-1 and TRBJ1-1, with a weak D call TRBD1 (5 bases). CDR1 and CDR2 from the germline V gene are MGHDK and SYGVNS. The germline V and J ends were trimmed by 6 bases and 3 bases, with 11 bases remaining between them. This CDR3 spans 13 amino acids. The CDR3 reads CASRASGDTEAFF. The CDR3 nucleotides are TGTGCCAGCAGGGCCTCGGGGGACACTGAAGCTTTCTTT.

CDR3: CASYSGPSYNEQFF. CDR3 bases: TGTGCCAGCTATAGCGGGCCCTCCTACAATGAGCAGTTCTTC. The chain employs TRBV28 and TRBJ2-1; 7 bases align to TRBD2. The CDR3 loop spans 14 amino acids. V lost 8 bases, J lost 0 bases, and 4 bases stayed unmatched. Looked up from germline, CDR1 is MDHEN and CDR2 is SYDVKM. Looking up the rest from reference TRBV28 and TRBJ2-1 gives the full variable domain: DVKVTQSSRYLVKRTGEKVFLECVQDMDHENMFWYRQDPGLGLRLIYFSYDVKMKEKGDIPEGYSVSREKKERFSLILESASTNQTSMYLCASYSGPSYNEQFFGPGTRLTVL.

This chain links TRBV6-1 with TRBJ2-1; D is unresolved. V lost 3 bases to trimming and J lost 0 bases, with 9 bases between them. Germline values: CDR1 MNHNS, CDR2 SASEGT. This CDR3 has 15 residues. The CDR3 DNA follows: TGTGCCAGCAGTGATCGCGCCAGCTCCTACAATGAGCAGTTCTTC. Protein sequence: CASSDRASSYNEQFF.

The V gene is TRBV5-1, the J gene TRBJ2-7, with 8 bases fitting TRBD1. The CDR3 is made up of 14 amino acids. J was trimmed by 3 bases and V by 3 bases; bases with no gene match: 5. Germline V gene data show CDR1 as SGHRS and CDR2 as YFSETQ. CDR3 in amino acids: CASSSGQGGYEQYF. CDR3 coding DNA: TGCGCCAGCAGCTCCGGACAGGGTGGCTACGAGCAGTACTTC.

The rearrangement uses TRBV7-2 and TRBJ2-3; D remains unclear. The CDR3 runs 13 residues. The V end lost 4 bases, the J end lost 4 bases, and 9 bases lay between the germline ends. Germline V lookup: CDR1 SGHTA, CDR2 FQGNSA. The CDR3 protein is CASSSQSSDTQYF. The CDR3 region has the DNA TGTGCCAGCAGCTCCCAATCGTCAGATACGCAGTATTTT.

The gene calls are TRBV5-8 and TRBJ2-5; 11 bases map to TRBD1. J was trimmed by 2 bases and V by 4 bases; bases with no gene match: 7. This CDR3 contains 16 residues. Germline V lookup: CDR1 SGHTS, CDR2 YDEGEE. CDR3 in amino acids: CASSHGQGASQETQYF. The CDR3 DNA reads TGTGCCAGCAGCCACGGACAGGGGGCTAGTCAAGAGACCCAGTACTTC.

This clone was seen only a few times. The chain employs TRBV2 and TRBJ2-3; 7 bases are shared with TRBD1. Germline V gene data show CDR1 as SNHLY and CDR2 as FYNNEI. This CDR3 comprises 12 residues. V trimming: 8 bases; J trimming: 3 bases; junction bases outside the gene matches: 2. The chain's CDR3 is CASDRATDTQYF. CDR3 in DNA: TGTGCCAGCGACAGGGCAACAGATACGCAGTATTTT. The full variable domain, completed using reference TRBV2 and TRBJ2-3, is EPEVTQTPSHQVTQMGQEVILRCVPISNHLYFYWYRQILGQKVEFLVSFYNNEISEKSEIFDDQFSVERPDGSNFTLKIRSTKLEDSAMYFCASDRATDTQYFGPGTRLTVL.

The CDR3 nucleotides are TGTGCCAGCAGTACCGACCCCGTTCAGCCCCAGCATTTT. Translation gives CASSTDPVQPQHF. The rearrangement links TRBV6-2 or TRBV6-3 to TRBJ1-5; D is unclear. The germline V gene encodes CDR1 MNHEY and CDR2 SVGEGT. CDR3 size: 13 residues. The ends were cut back, 5 bases at V and 6 bases at J, with 11 bases in the middle.

V is TRBV6-5 and J is TRBJ1-5, with a possible D match to TRBD1 (5 bases). This CDR3 is built from 14 residues. In germline, CDR1 is MNHEY, CDR2 SVGAGI. V lost 6 bases and J 1 base, leaving 10 bases between the germline ends. The CDR3 reads CASRKQESNQPQHF. Written as DNA, the CDR3 is TGTGCCAGCAGGAAACAGGAGAGCAATCAGCCCCAGCATTTT.

The chain combines TRBV6-2 or TRBV6-3 with TRBJ1-5, with 10 bases that match TRBD1. This CDR3 has 14 residues. The junction had 5 bases not matched to a gene; V was cut back by 6 bases and J by 6 bases. Looked up from germline, CDR1 is MNHEY and CDR2 is SVGEGT. The CDR3 DNA reads as TGTGCCAGCAGCCACGACAGGGGGCGTCAGCCCCAGCATTTT. This encodes CASSHDRGRQPQHF.

This clone was recorded only once. The chain carries TRBV7-3 and TRBJ2-3; D ambiguous. V lost 5 bases, J lost 3 bases, and 12 bases lay in between. From germline, CDR1 is SGHTA and CDR2 FQGTGA. CDR3 size: 14 residues. CDR3 nucleotides: TGTGCCAGCAGCGCCCAGAGGAGTACAGATACGCAGTATTTT. Translation: CASSAQRSTDTQYF.

The J gene is TRBJ2-5, the V gene TRBV5-1, with D tentatively TRBD1 (5 bases). Germline assignment: CDR1 SGHRS and CDR2 YFSETQ. This CDR3 has 15 amino acids. The V end lost 1 base, the J end lost 0 bases, and 10 bases lay between the germline ends. The CDR3 reads CASSLSGRDQETQYF. The CDR3 region has the DNA TGCGCCAGCAGCTTGAGTGGCAGGGACCAAGAGACCCAGTACTTC.

The rearrangement links TRBV19 to TRBJ1-1, with TRBD1 matching over 11 bases. The germline gives CDR1 LNHDA, CDR2 SQIVND (reference sequence). V lost 5 bases to trimming and J lost 2 bases; unmatched junction nucleotides: 10. This CDR3 has 17 amino acids. CDR3 region: CASSLRTGGAGNTEAFF. The CDR3 region has the DNA TGTGCCAGTAGTCTCCGGACAGGGGGCGCGGGAAACACTGAAGCTTTCTTT.

The V and J genes are TRBV27 and TRBJ1-5; no reliable D call. The germline V and J ends were trimmed by 5 bases and 0 bases, with 5 bases remaining between them. Germline CDR1 and CDR2: MNHEY and SMNVEV (reference sequence). CDR3 length equals 13 residues. The CDR3 is CASSPYSNQPQHF. In DNA, the CDR3 is TGTGCCAGCAGTCCTTATAGCAATCAGCCCCAGCATTTT.

As DNA, the CDR3 is TGTGCCAGCAGCCTAAGGGACAGGGGAGGTGAAAAACTGTTTTTT. It translates to CASSLRDRGGEKLFF. The genes are TRBV9 and TRBJ1-4; 10 bases are a match to TRBD1. Per the germline V gene, CDR1 is SGDLS and CDR2 is YYNGEE. Germline trimming cut 4 bases from V and 7 bases from J; bases unmatched to any gene: 7. The CDR3 is 15 amino acids.

The chain has TRBV28 and TRBJ2-3; 9 bases map to TRBD2. V was pared by 7 bases and J by 6 bases, with 14 bases of the junction left unmatched. The germline V gene encodes CDR1 MDHEN and CDR2 SYDVKM. The CDR3 covers 16 residues. As DNA, the CDR3 is TGTGCCAGCAAGGTCGAGGCGGGAGGGGGGAGCGATACGCAGTATTTT. Its translation is CASKVEAGGGSDTQYF.

This chain links TRBV10-3 with TRBJ2-2, with D perhaps TRBD1 (6 bases). The CDR3 is 12 amino acids. V lost 9 bases and J 3 bases, leaving 8 bases between the germline ends. CDR1 and CDR2 (germline): ENHRY, SYGVKD. The CDR3 loop reads CAMTGYTGELFF. DNA of the CDR3: TGTGCCATGACAGGTTACACCGGGGAGCTGTTTTTT.

The V and J genes are TRBV10-1 and TRBJ2-7; D not resolved. This CDR3 contains 17 residues. Germline loops: CDR1 WNHNN, CDR2 SYGVQD (reference sequence). The germline V and J ends were trimmed by 9 bases and 0 bases, with 24 bases remaining between them. The CDR3, as DNA: TGCGCCAGGAATTTACCCGGGTCCTTTTGCCTCTCCTACGAGCAGTACTTC. It codes for CARNLPGSFCLSYEQYF.